Reported below is one T cell receptor beta chain. The sample contains more than one DNA sequence encoding this CDR3. Assay used: immunoSEQ multiplex PCR; TCRdb lists only in-frame clones, some missing. The sample consists of roughly 69,000 clones, approximately 89% of them appearing once. This sample is part of a study of control samples from healthy donors and cancer patients. The germline V gene encodes CDR1 SGHAT and CDR2 FQNNGV. This CDR3 region has 12 residues. Trimming shortened V by 3 bases and J by 4 bases, and 6 bases separated the two germline ends. The V gene is TRBV11-2, the J gene TRBJ1-2, with D possibly TRBD1 on 6 matching bases. Sequencing input: PBMCs. The source of this sequence is a woman aged 45-65 years with head and neck cancer. The CDR3 region is CASSLDSYGYTF. The CDR3 DNA reads as TGTGCCAGCAGCTTGGACAGCTATGGCTACACCTTC.